One and the same sample provided the 6 T cell receptor beta chains below, sequenced in a study of beta chain features in type 1 diabetes listed by TCRdb under 2018. Study-wide conclusions, independent of this receptor: In all four CD4+ subsets, TCRB CDR3 length was moderately but significantly shorter in type 1 diabetes patients.

The library was generated by the immunoSEQ multiplex PCR assay. All of the isolated RNA was reverse transcribed with the High Capacity cDNA Reverse Transcription Kit, so expressed TCRB transcripts were sequenced. The immuneACCESS repertoire file appears here via TCRdb, limited to in-frame rearrangements. These files lack a portion of the clones; in checked studies, under half of the deficit traces to unresolved V genes, and the cause of the others is not known. The sample table contains some 330,000 clones; only one count was recorded for roughly an eighth of them. The top ten constitute about 0.01% of the sample. Their recognized antigens are unknown. The sample taken for sequencing was naive CD4+ T cells from blood. The sample's cell subset or site label is to be understood as: true naive CD4+ T cells. The receptors stem from a woman between 18 and 30 years old with type 1 diabetes.

The sample holds a few counts of this clone. V and J are TRBV19 and TRBJ2-4, with TRBD1 matching 9 bases. In germline, CDR1 is LNHDA, CDR2 SQIVND (reference sequence). J lost 4 bases, V lost 6 bases, and 4 bases had no gene match. This CDR3 comprises 14 residues. CDR3 region: CASRSGTGKNIQYF. In nucleotides, the CDR3 is TGTGCCAGTAGATCCGGGACAGGGAAAAACATTCAGTACTTC.

Remarks on this clone: The sample contains more than one DNA sequence encoding this CDR3. This rearrangement joins TRBV18 to TRBJ2-5, with D perhaps TRBD2 (5 bases). Trimming cost V 3 bases and J 5 bases, with 7 bases left between them. The germline V gene encodes CDR1 KGHSH and CDR2 LQKENI. The CDR3 is made up of 12 amino acids. In nucleotides, the CDR3 is TGTGCCAGCTCACCCCGCGGGGAGACCCAGTACTTC. Its translation: CASSPRGETQYF.

Comments on this clone: This specimen includes other DNA sequences encoding the same CDR3. The rearrangement uses TRBV5-1 and TRBJ2-7, with TRBD2 as a possible D gene (5 bases). V lost 0 bases and J 4 bases, leaving 5 bases between the germline ends. Germline CDR1 is SGHRS and CDR2 is YFSETQ. The CDR3 has 12 residues. CDR3 residues: CASSLGGYEQYF. CDR3 DNA: TGCGCCAGCAGCTTGGGAGGGTACGAGCAGTACTTC.

This clone has only a few counts. This chain joins TRBV11-2 and TRBJ2-7; D possibly corresponds to TRBD2 (5 bases). Trimming removed 6 bases from V and 6 bases from J, with 18 bases in between. The CDR3 is 14 amino acids. Germline V gene sequence: CDR1 SGHAT, CDR2 FQNNGV. The CDR3 coding sequence is TGTGCCAGCAGAGAATCGGGGATTCCACGCGAGCAGTACTTC. Translation: CASRESGIPREQYF.

This rearrangement joins TRBV9 to TRBJ1-2, with 7 nucleotides matching TRBD1. Germline loops: CDR1 SGDLS, CDR2 YYNGEE. Unmatched junction bases numbered 2, after V lost 4 bases and J lost 2 bases. This CDR3 has 13 amino acids. The chain's CDR3 is CASSPTGNYGYTF. The DNA of the CDR3 is TGTGCCAGCAGCCCGACAGGGAACTATGGCTACACCTTC.

The V and J genes are TRBV28 and TRBJ2-3; TRBD2 is a possible D gene (5 bases). Trimming took off 3 bases at V and 2 bases at J, with 12 bases between the two ends. This CDR3 contains 15 residues. Germline CDR1 is MDHEN and CDR2 is SYDVKM. The DNA of the CDR3 is TGTGCCAGCAGTTTTGAGGGCAGGTACACAGATACGCAGTATTTT. Residues: CASSFEGRYTDTQYF.